These 20 T cell receptor beta chains share one sample of origin, sequenced in a study of blood T cells in healthy people across ages. Combining a sample-barcoded 5' primer with a J-beta primer mix, a second PCR ran for roughly 7 to 12 cycles. MiXCR was run by TCRdb on the 5' RACE reads, yielding one entry per CDR3 protein. The sample records just under 900,000 distinct CDR3 sequences, more than 25% being singletons. What was sequenced was blood. The source of these receptors is an elderly woman in good health.

This clonotype was recorded at least ten times. The V gene is TRBV5-5, the J gene TRBJ2-5; 7 bases agree with TRBD1. The length of the CDR3 is 13 residues. CDR1 is SGHKS and CDR2 is YYEKEE in the germline V gene (reference sequence). V lost 3 bases and J lost 4; bases outside the gene matches: 3. The CDR3 DNA sequence: TGTGCCAGCAGCTCGGGACAGCTAGAGACCCAGTACTTC. This sequence encodes CASSSGQLETQYF.

The chain links TRBV15 to TRBJ2-2, with D perhaps TRBD1 (5 bases). The CDR3 is 19 amino acids. CDR1 is LNHNV, CDR2 YYDKDF, per germline (reference sequence). V was cut by 4 bases and J by 1 base, with 22 bases left in between. The CDR3 sequence: CATSKVGKLWTKNTGELFF. CDR3 coding DNA: TGTGCCACCAGCAAAGTAGGGAAGCTCTGGACAAAGAACACCGGGGAGCTGTTTTTT.

Details on this clonotype: Just one base apart from a much larger clone, this may be a read error. The chain links TRBV7-8 to TRBJ1-2, with D perhaps matching TRBD1 (6 bases). Germline loops: CDR1 SGHVS, CDR2 FQNEAQ. The CDR3 totals 14 residues. The CDR3: CANSPAGARNGYTF. DNA of the CDR3: TGTGCCAACAGCCCCGCGGGGGCGCGAAATGGCTACACCTTC. Looking up the rest from reference TRBV7-8 and TRBJ1-2 gives the full variable domain: GAGVSQSPRYKVAKRGQDVALRCDPISGHVSLFWYQQALGQGPEFLTYFQNEAQLDKSGLPSDRFFAERPEGSVSTLKIQRTQQEDSAVYLCANSPAGARNGYTFGSGTRLTVV.

This clonotype was picked up a small number of times. J is TRBJ1-4 and V is TRBV7-2; 12 nucleotides line up with TRBD1. Germline loops: CDR1 SGHTA, CDR2 FQGNSA. V lost 5 bases to trimming and J lost 8 bases; unmatched junction nucleotides: 6. The CDR3 is made up of 15 amino acids. The CDR3 is CASSLPGTGGEKLFF. The CDR3 DNA follows: TGTGCCAGCAGCCTTCCCGGGACAGGGGGCGAAAAACTGTTTTTT.

This clonotype was recorded once. The chain couples TRBV20-1 to TRBJ2-3; TRBD2 might be the D (6 bases). Germline values: CDR1 DFQATT, CDR2 SNEGSKA (reference sequence). Trimming pared 3 bases from V and 7 bases from J, leaving 14 bases between. The CDR3 length is 13 residues. This CDR3 reads CSASPPGLNTQYF. DNA of the CDR3: TGCAGTGCTAGTCCGCCGGGACTGAATACGCAGTATTTT.

This clonotype has a count of ten or more. V gene TRBV7-2 combines with J gene TRBJ1-2; 11 bases line up with TRBD1. The CDR3 extends over 16 amino acids. CDR1 SGHTA and CDR2 FQGNSA come from the germline V gene. With V trimmed by 0 bases and J by 4 bases, 4 bases remained unmatched. The CDR3 DNA sequence: TGTGCCAGCAGCTTAGCTTCCGGGACAGGGGGCTATGGCTACACCTTC. It specifies CASSLASGTGGYGYTF.

This clonotype was observed at least ten times. This rearrangement joins TRBV20-1 to TRBJ1-5, with TRBD1 matching 12 bases. V trimming: 6 bases; J trimming: 7 bases; junction bases outside the gene matches: 16. The CDR3 is 17 residues long. From germline, CDR1 is DFQATT and CDR2 SNEGSKA (reference sequence). CDR3 nucleotides: TGCAGTGCCCGGTTCGGGACAGGGGGCAATGCCGGGCAGCCCCAGCATTTT. Encoded protein: CSARFGTGGNAGQPQHF.

The gene calls are TRBV20-1 and TRBJ2-1; 10 positions agree with TRBD2. The CDR3 contains 15 residues. Germline CDR1 is DFQATT and CDR2 is SNEGSKA (reference sequence). Germline trimming cut 1 base from V and 4 bases from J; bases unmatched to any gene: 4. The CDR3 DNA follows: TGCAGTGCTAGAGTGGGAGCGGGAGGGTACAATGAGCAGTTCTTC. Protein sequence: CSARVGAGGYNEQFF.

This clonotype showed up just a few times. A much larger clonotype is one base distant, so this may be a read error. The chain joins TRBV5-1 to TRBJ2-3; TRBD1 matches at 8 bases. CDR1 SGHRS and CDR2 YFSETQ come from the germline V gene. There are 11 residues in the CDR3. The CDR3 nucleotides read TGCACCACAGGGGGTCCAGATACGCAGTATTTT. Its translation: CTTGGPDTQYF.

The chain joins TRBV7-2 to TRBJ2-3; D unresolved. The CDR3 extends over 12 amino acids. V gave up 2 bases and J gave up 14 bases, with 14 bases separating them. Looked up from germline, CDR1 is SGHTA and CDR2 is FQGNSA. The CDR3 nucleotides are TGTGCCAGCAGCTTATTCCAAAGCAAAGTGTATTTT. Translated: CASSLFQSKVYF.

This clonotype was seen repeatedly, ten times or more. The rearrangement joins TRBV7-9 to TRBJ2-1, with 7 bases aligning to TRBD1. V trimming: 5 bases; J trimming: 4 bases; junction bases outside the gene matches: 14. The CDR3 extends over 17 amino acids. CDR1 is SEHNR, CDR2 FQNEAQ, per germline (reference sequence). The CDR3 DNA reads TGTGCCAGCAGCCCGCCTTTACCGGGACAGACGTACAATGAGCAGTTCTTC. This gives the protein CASSPPLPGQTYNEQFF.

Turning to this clonotype: A much larger clone differs by one base, so this may be a read error. This sequence joins TRBV15 and TRBJ1-1; D gene ambiguous. V was pared by 5 bases and J by 6 bases, with 13 bases between. This CDR3 contains 13 residues. Per the germline V gene, CDR1 is LNHNV and CDR2 is YYDKDF (reference sequence). Here the CDR3 reads CATSSRTVAEAFF. CDR3 nucleotide sequence: TGTGCCACCAGCTCGCGGACTGTGGCTGAAGCTTTCTTT.

The table lists this clonotype with many counts. The chain joins TRBV12-3 or TRBV12-4 to TRBJ2-3; D might be TRBD2 (5 bases). This CDR3 is built from 16 residues. Trimming took 5 bases from V and 0 from J, leaving 15 bases between them. The CDR3 is CASSGRATSSTDTQYF. As DNA, the CDR3 is TGTGCCAGCAGTGGGAGAGCGACCTCTAGCACAGATACGCAGTATTTT.

This clonotype was observed at least ten times. This rearrangement joins TRBV5-1 to TRBJ2-1; 10 nucleotides line up with TRBD2. Unmatched junction bases numbered 4, after V lost 2 bases and J lost 2 bases. The V gene's germline CDR1 is SGHRS and CDR2 YFSETQ. CDR3 size: 16 residues. CDR3 in amino acids: CASSFTSGVTYNEQFF. DNA of the CDR3: TGCGCCAGCAGCTTTACTAGCGGGGTCACCTACAATGAGCAGTTCTTC.

As concerns this clonotype: The junction departs from germline at one end; a sequencing error may be responsible. The chain combines TRBV6-5 with TRBJ2-3, with a weak D call TRBD1 (5 bases). The CDR3 has 12 residues. CDR1 is MNHEY and CDR2 is SVGAGI in the germline V gene. CDR3 coding DNA: TGTGCCAGCAGTTCAACGACAGATACGCCGTATTTT. Translated, it gives CASSSTTDTPYF.

The chain combines TRBV15 with TRBJ1-1; tentative D call: TRBD1 (5 bases). The CDR3 runs to 12 residues. V was pared by 5 bases and J by 2 bases, with 6 bases between. CDR1 and CDR2 from the germline V gene are LNHNV and YYDKDF (reference sequence). CDR3 bases: TGTGCCACCAGCCAGGGCAACACTGAAGCTTTCTTT. Its translation is CATSQGNTEAFF.

This clonotype came up many times. The chain's CDR3 is CASSLSLVYGYTF. CDR3 nucleotide sequence: TGTGCCAGCAGCCTGAGTTTGGTCTATGGCTACACCTTC. J is TRBJ1-2 and V is TRBV6-5, with unresolved D. The germline CDR1 and CDR2 sequences are MNHEY and SVGAGI. V was shortened by 6 bases and J by 4 bases, with 12 bases between the two germline ends. CDR3 length: 13 amino acids.

J is TRBJ1-2 and V is TRBV5-6; D ambiguous. The CDR3 consists of 13 residues. CDR1 and CDR2 (germline): SGHDT, YYEEEE. V gave up 4 bases and J gave up 7 bases, with 14 bases separating them. The CDR3 coding sequence is TGTGCCAGCAGCCGGCGGCGGGAGCTTGGCTACACCTTC. This encodes CASSRRRELGYTF.

This clonotype was observed many times. The chain employs TRBV20-1 and TRBJ1-1, with D unresolved. CDR1 and CDR2 (germline): DFQATT, SNEGSKA (reference sequence). The CDR3 is 12 residues long. V was trimmed by 5 bases and J by 6 bases, leaving 13 bases between them. In DNA form, the CDR3 reads TGCAGTGCTCACAGACAAGTCCCTGAAGCTTTCTTT. Translating gives CSAHRQVPEAFF.

This clonotype was observed many times. The DNA for the CDR3 is TGTGCCAGCAGCTTCGAGGCTCTCCGCCGCAATGAGCAGTTCTTC. Translation: CASSFEALRRNEQFF. V usage is TRBV5-6 and J usage is TRBJ2-1; D is unclear. Trimming stripped 2 bases from V and 6 bases from J, with 15 bases between. The CDR3 is made up of 15 amino acids. CDR1 is SGHDT and CDR2 is YYEEEE in the germline V gene.